This entry concerns a single T cell receptor beta chain. Its antigen is still unknown. This sample was taken from a study of pediatric ulcerative colitis. The CDR3 has 13 residues. Trimming shortened V by 2 bases and J by 3 bases, and 10 bases separated the two germline ends. Per the germline V gene, CDR1 is SQVTM and CDR2 is ANQGSEA. Using immunoSEQ multiplex PCR, the repertoire was profiled, and TCRdb retains in-frame clones only, with some absent. This repertoire shows roughly 60,000 clones, over 80% found once; its top ten account for about 1.5%. Overall study results and limits: Ulcerative colitis patients shared more blood-rectal clones than controls.

The genes are TRBV29-1 and TRBJ1-2, with D uncertain. The receptor was isolated from a boy younger than 18 who was a control in a study of pediatric ulcerative colitis. The sample was blood. The CDR3 reads CSVELPTDYGYTF. As DNA, the CDR3 is TGCAGCGTTGAACTCCCCACGGACTATGGCTACACCTTC.